This TCR beta chain was observed in a study of tissue T cells after allogeneic stem cell transplantation. Data came from immunoSEQ multiplex PCR; TCRdb stores just in-frame clones and leaves some out. Of over 2,500 clones listed, 40% to 55% were seen once; the top ten hold approximately 15%. Whole-study results and caveats: Blood and spleen captured only part of the tissue TCR repertoire.

The time point denotes: mouse harvest day 14 after allogeneic transplant. Mouse grafts combined 10^7 T-cell-depleted bone marrow cells with 10^6 splenic CD5+ T cells. To note about this clone: Antigen specificity is unknown. Gene names refer to mouse genes.

The receptor was derived from a female BALB/c mouse given C57BL/6 T cells with graft-versus-host disease after an allogeneic hematopoietic cell transplant. Sequenced: gut tissue.

The CDR3 loop reads CASSQDLTGGNERLFF. CDR3 bases read: TGTGCCAGCAGCCAAGATCTAACAGGGGGCAACGAAAGATTATTT. The chain uses TRBV13-1 and TRBJ1-4, with 8 bases fitting TRBD1. The read ends 1 residue shy of where the CDR3 ends; the end is completed using the germline J gene. The germline V gene has CDR1 NSHNY and CDR2 SYGAGN. The CDR3 is 16 amino acids. V dropped 5 bases and J dropped 4; count of bases not matched to a gene: 10.